Following are 30 T cell receptor beta chains from one sample sequenced in a study of OX40 agonist ivuxolimab in advanced cancers. TCRdb keeps only in-frame clones here, not all; method: immunoSEQ multiplex PCR. The sample includes around 80,000 clones, 82% of them seen just once. The sample in question was CD4+ or CD8+ T cells sorted from blood, obtained in a trial of the OX40 agonist ivuxolimab. All receptors derive from an adult with an advanced solid tumor such as melanoma, head and neck, liver or kidney cancer.

The chain carries TRBV10-3 and TRBJ1-2, with D perhaps TRBD1 (5 bases). Germline assignment: CDR1 ENHRY and CDR2 SYGVKD. V was shortened by 0 bases and J by 3 bases, with 11 bases between the two germline ends. This CDR3 has 15 residues. The CDR3 nucleotides read TGTGCCATCAGTGAGTCGGGGCATCGGGACTATGGCTACACCTTC. This encodes CAISESGHRDYGYTF.

This clone was detected only once. The chain couples TRBV5-6 to TRBJ2-5, with D perhaps matching TRBD1 (6 bases). The V gene lost 3 bases and the J gene lost 4 bases, with 10 bases spanning the gap. Germline V gene data show CDR1 as SGHDT and CDR2 as YYEEEE. CDR3 length equals 13 residues. CDR3: CASSSGAGETQYF. The DNA for the CDR3 is TGTGCCAGCAGCTCAGGGGCAGGAGAGACCCAGTACTTC.

V gene TRBV19 combines with J gene TRBJ1-4; 9 bases fit TRBD1. CDR1 LNHDA and CDR2 SQIVND come from the germline V gene (reference sequence). V lost 10 bases to trimming and J lost 3 bases; unmatched junction nucleotides: 3. The CDR3 loop spans 13 amino acids. The CDR3 here is CATQGAPNEKLFF. The DNA of the CDR3 is TGTGCCACACAGGGGGCTCCTAATGAAAAACTGTTTTTT.

V is TRBV6-5 and J is TRBJ2-7, with 10 bases aligning to TRBD1. This CDR3 region has 15 residues. The V gene's germline CDR1 is MNHEY and CDR2 SVGAGI. With V trimmed by 6 bases and J by 10 bases, 15 bases remained unmatched. The CDR3 DNA sequence: TGTGCCAGCAGGCCCGGGACAGGGGCCCCACGGGAACAGTACTTC. Translated, it gives CASRPGTGAPREQYF.

This clone was recorded a few times. This sequence joins TRBV2 and TRBJ1-5; no definite D call. V gave up 4 bases and J gave up 4 bases, with 8 bases separating them. This CDR3 region has 13 residues. CDR1 and CDR2 from the germline V gene are SNHLY and FYNNEI. The CDR3 region has the DNA TGTGCCAGCAGTGGGGCTTCTAATCAGCCCCAGCATTTT. Translating gives CASSGASNQPQHF.

The chain combines TRBV7-3 with TRBJ2-5, with 8 bases fitting TRBD2. Unmatched junction bases numbered 8, after V lost 2 bases and J lost 0 bases. The germline CDR1 and CDR2 sequences are SGHTA and FQGTGA. This CDR3 comprises 17 residues. The CDR3 here is CASSLGGGITYQETQYF. The CDR3 bases are TGTGCCAGCAGCTTAGGCGGGGGGATAACGTACCAAGAGACCCAGTACTTC.

There are a few counts of this clone. This chain links TRBV5-4 with TRBJ2-6, with 8 bases fitting TRBD1. The germline CDR1 and CDR2 sequences are SGHNT and YYREEE (reference sequence). CDR3 length: 18 amino acids. The trim removed 2 bases at V and 1 base at J, leaving 8 bases unmatched. The CDR3 reads CASSFRTGTLSGANVLTF. As DNA, the CDR3 is TGTGCCAGCAGCTTTCGGACAGGGACCTTATCTGGGGCCAACGTCCTGACTTTC.

The chain joins TRBV28 to TRBJ2-7; 7 bases line up with TRBD2. Per germline, CDR1 MDHEN and CDR2 SYDVKM. The ends lost 7 bases at V and 0 bases at J; junction bases unmatched: 9. This CDR3 has 15 amino acids. The CDR3 region has the DNA TGTGCCAGCACCTCGTGGATAGCGGGCTCCTACGAGCAGTACTTC. This encodes CASTSWIAGSYEQYF.

This CDR3 is CASSYPTGTLNSPLHF. CDR3 coding DNA: TGTGCCAGCAGTTACCCGACCGGGACTCTCAATTCACCCCTCCACTTT. The V and J genes are TRBV6-6 and TRBJ1-6, with D perhaps TRBD1 (5 bases). The CDR3 consists of 16 residues. Germline values: CDR1 MNHNY, CDR2 SVGAGI (reference sequence). The germline V and J ends were trimmed by 2 bases and 7 bases, with 15 bases remaining between them.

In its sample, this clone was seen once. The genes are TRBV7-2 and TRBJ2-7; the D is unclear. Per germline, CDR1 SGHTA and CDR2 FQGNSA. V was pared by 2 bases and J by 3 bases, with 14 bases between. This CDR3 comprises 15 residues. The CDR3 DNA is TGTGCCAGCAGCTTAATCTCAGGCCTCAACTACGAGCAGTACTTC. Its protein product is CASSLISGLNYEQYF.

The J gene is TRBJ2-1, the V gene TRBV6-1, with TRBD1 matching 9 bases. J lost 9 bases, V lost 6 bases, and 12 bases had no gene match. The CDR3 spans 15 residues. Germline assignment: CDR1 MNHNS and CDR2 SASEGT. CDR3 coding DNA: TGTGCCAGCAGCGAACAGGGGGCGTGGGATACTGAGCAGTTCTTC. This codes for CASSEQGAWDTEQFF.

Only one count was recorded for this clone. V usage is TRBV5-6 and J usage is TRBJ1-3; tentatively, D is TRBD1 (5 bases). This CDR3 contains 17 residues. Germline lookup yields CDR1 SGHDT and CDR2 YYEEEE. Trimming removed 4 bases from V and 0 bases from J, with 17 bases in between. The CDR3 nucleotides are TGTGCCAGCAGCGAAACGGGCAGGGCGACCTCTGGAAACACCATATATTTT. This gives the protein CASSETGRATSGNTIYF.

This clone was found once. The chain is built from TRBV5-8 and TRBJ1-2, with 10 bases that match TRBD1. The V gene end was trimmed by 1 base and the J gene end by 8 bases; junction bases not matched to a gene: 11. CDR1 is SGHTS and CDR2 is YDEGEE in the germline V gene. The CDR3 covers 16 residues. CDR3: CASSLTGTGEWGGYTF. CDR3 nucleotides: TGTGCCAGCAGCTTGACCGGGACAGGGGAATGGGGCGGCTACACCTTC.

The gene calls are TRBV11-2 and TRBJ1-2; TRBD1 is a possible D gene (5 bases). This CDR3 region has 12 residues. Trimming pared 2 bases from V and 8 bases from J, leaving 9 bases between. Germline V gene data show CDR1 as SGHAT and CDR2 as FQNNGV. The CDR3 coding sequence is TGTGCCAGCAGCTTACTCGGGGACGGCTACACCTTC. This encodes CASSLLGDGYTF.

This chain connects TRBV14 to TRBJ2-7, with a tentative D call TRBD2 (6 bases). The CDR3 loop spans 16 amino acids. CDR1 is SGHDN and CDR2 is FVKESK in the germline V gene. The V gene lost 1 base and the J gene lost 6 bases, with 19 bases spanning the gap. CDR3 nucleotide sequence: TGTGCCAGCAGCCAAGTGGTAAGCTGGGGCGGGGCCGAGCAGTACTTC. Its translation: CASSQVVSWGGAEQYF.

The rearrangement uses TRBV28 and TRBJ2-3, with no clear D. The germline CDR1 and CDR2 sequences are MDHEN and SYDVKM. This CDR3 contains 15 residues. Trimming took off 2 bases at V and 2 bases at J, with 11 bases between the two ends. The CDR3 bases are TGTGCCAGCAGTTTACCAGGTTTCTTCACAGATACGCAGTATTTT. Translation: CASSLPGFFTDTQYF.

V usage is TRBV6-1 and J usage is TRBJ2-7, with 7 positions matching TRBD1. Germline V gene data show CDR1 as MNHNS and CDR2 as SASEGT. CDR3 length equals 14 residues. Trimming took 7 bases from V and 3 from J; bases not matched to a gene: 9. The CDR3, as DNA: TGTGCCAGCACCCCAGACCGGGACAGCTACGAGCAGTACTTC. It translates to CASTPDRDSYEQYF.

This clone has more than one count but fewer than ten. The chain is built from TRBV18 and TRBJ2-1; the D is unclear. The CDR3 is made up of 13 amino acids. The V gene's germline CDR1 is KGHSH and CDR2 LQKENI. Trimming removed 3 bases from V and 5 bases from J, with 8 bases in between. The CDR3 is CASSPTSDNEQFF. CDR3 nucleotides: TGTGCCAGCTCACCTACATCAGACAATGAGCAGTTCTTC. Variable domain in full (rest from reference TRBV18 and TRBJ2-1): NAGVMQNPRHLVRRRGQEARLRCSPMKGHSHVYWYRQLPEEGLKFMVYLQKENIIDESGMPKERFSAEFPKEGPSILRIQQVVRGDSAAYFCASSPTSDNEQFFGPGTRLTVL.

This clone was recorded only once. The chain's CDR3 is CASSLLQFQYNEQFF. The CDR3 coding sequence is TGTGCCAGCAGTTTATTACAGTTCCAATACAATGAGCAGTTCTTC. J is TRBJ2-1 and V is TRBV28, with D uncertain. CDR3 length equals 15 residues. CDR1 MDHEN and CDR2 SYDVKM come from the germline V gene. Trimming took off 1 base at V and 4 bases at J, with 11 bases between the two ends.

The gene calls are TRBV10-3 and TRBJ1-6; the D is unclear. The germline CDR1 and CDR2 sequences are ENHRY and SYGVKD. V lost 0 bases, J lost 7 bases, and 10 bases lay in between. The CDR3 extends over 15 amino acids. The CDR3 region is CAISESIIGNSPLHF. The CDR3 DNA reads TGTGCCATCAGTGAGTCGATCATTGGGAATTCACCCCTCCACTTT.

This clone appeared a few times. This rearrangement joins TRBV13 to TRBJ2-4; either TRBD1 or TRBD2 may supply D (7 bases each). Germline CDR1 is PRHDT and CDR2 is FYEKMQ (reference sequence). The CDR3 totals 14 residues. The V end was cut by 5 bases, the J end by 5 bases, with 13 bases between. The CDR3 spells CASSPQGGQNIQYF. The CDR3 DNA reads TGTGCCAGCAGCCCGCAGGGGGGGCAAAACATTCAGTACTTC.

The chain links TRBV9 to TRBJ1-3, with no clear D. The germline V gene encodes CDR1 SGDLS and CDR2 YYNGEE. Deletions cut 4 bases from V and 0 bases from J, with 8 bases between. This CDR3 has 14 amino acids. CDR3 amino acids: CASSKENSGNTIYF. The CDR3 nucleotides read TGTGCCAGCAGCAAAGAGAACTCTGGAAACACCATATATTTT.

The rearrangement links TRBV28 to TRBJ1-6; D is perhaps TRBD1 (5 bases). With 5 bases removed from V and 8 bases from J, the gap between germline ends came to 13 bases. This CDR3 has 14 amino acids. The germline CDR1 and CDR2 sequences are MDHEN and SYDVKM. CDR3 DNA: TGTGCCAGCAGTATCGGGGCCGGGGATTCACCCCTCCACTTT. Translated: CASSIGAGDSPLHF.

This sequence joins TRBV28 and TRBJ2-5; TRBD1 matches at 7 bases. Germline values: CDR1 MDHEN, CDR2 SYDVKM. With V trimmed by 7 bases and J by 4 bases, 18 bases remained unmatched. The CDR3 sequence is 17 residues long. CDR3: CASMGPRTGLSLETQYF. The CDR3 DNA is TGTGCCAGCATGGGCCCCCGGACAGGCCTCTCACTAGAGACCCAGTACTTC. Full variable domain (rest looked up from reference TRBV28 and TRBJ2-5): DVKVTQSSRYLVKRTGEKVFLECVQDMDHENMFWYRQDPGLGLRLIYFSYDVKMKEKGDIPEGYSVSREKKERFSLILESASTNQTSMYLCASMGPRTGLSLETQYFGPGTRLLVL.

Only one count was recorded for this clone. The chain employs TRBV18 and TRBJ2-7, with D tentatively TRBD2 (6 bases). The CDR3 runs 16 residues. Germline V gene sequence: CDR1 KGHSH, CDR2 LQKENI. V was shortened by 4 bases and J by 7 bases, with 23 bases between the two germline ends. The DNA for the CDR3 is TGTGCCAGCTCACGAACTTCAGGGCCTACCGGGGGTGAGCAGTACTTC. Its protein is CASSRTSGPTGGEQYF.

The rearrangement joins TRBV5-4 to TRBJ1-4, with 7 bases identical to TRBD1. J was trimmed by 4 bases and V by 3 bases; bases with no gene match: 6. Per germline, CDR1 SGHNT and CDR2 YYREEE (reference sequence). This CDR3 region has 15 residues. The CDR3 spells CASSSYRGNNEKLFF. CDR3 DNA: TGTGCCAGCAGCTCATACAGGGGAAATAATGAAAAACTGTTTTTT.

The rearrangement links TRBV7-9 to TRBJ1-4; D might be TRBD1 (6 bases). The CDR3 extends over 15 amino acids. Germline CDR1 SEHNR, CDR2 FQNEAQ (reference sequence). V was clipped by 5 bases and J by 8 bases, with 18 bases between them. CDR3 sequence: CASSPGQSSREKLFF. The CDR3 bases are TGTGCCAGCAGCCCAGGACAGTCGAGCCGGGAAAAACTGTTTTTT.

V and J are TRBV4-2 and TRBJ1-1, with 11 nucleotides matching TRBD1. This CDR3 has 16 residues. CDR1 LGHNA and CDR2 YNFKEQ come from the germline V gene. The trim removed 5 bases at V and 3 bases at J, leaving 8 bases unmatched. The CDR3 DNA is TGTGCCAGCAGCTTTCGGACAGGGGGCGCGGACACTGAAGCTTTCTTT. Translation: CASSFRTGGADTEAFF.

The chain joins TRBV25-1 to TRBJ1-4; possible D gene TRBD1, 5 bases. The ends were cut back, 7 bases at V and 10 bases at J, with 13 bases in the middle. Per the germline V gene, CDR1 is MGHDK and CDR2 is SYGVNS. This CDR3 has 12 residues. The CDR3 DNA follows: TGTGCCAGCAAGGAGACAGTGGGAAAACTGTTTTTT. Encoded protein: CASKETVGKLFF.

The rearrangement joins TRBV20-1 to TRBJ1-1; D remains ambiguous. V was pared by 6 bases and J by 7 bases, with 9 bases between. This CDR3 contains 10 residues. Germline V gene lookup returns CDR1 DFQATT and CDR2 SNEGSKA (reference sequence). Here the CDR3 DNA reads TGCAGTGCCCCGGACCGTGAAGCTTTCTTT. Translating gives CSAPDREAFF.